The present TCR beta chain was sequenced within a study of beta chain features in type 1 diabetes. The V gene's germline CDR1 is ENHRY and CDR2 SYGVKD. CDR3 length: 11 amino acids. V lost 10 bases and J 3 bases, leaving 10 bases between the germline ends. This clone was found a few times. Its antigen is not known. Isolated RNA was reverse transcribed in full, so expressed TCRB transcripts were sequenced. TCRdb's table, derived via immunoSEQ multiplex PCR, lists solely in-frame clones and lacks some. The sample carries 100,000 to 150,000 clones, roughly 10% recorded once. Whole-study results and caveats: Among patients with Type 1 diabetes, TCRB CDR3s were moderately but significantly shorter in every one of the four CD4+ subsets.

The V gene is TRBV10-3, the J gene TRBJ2-7; unclear D gene. This TCR was sampled from a man under 40 with type 1 diabetes. Sequenced input: central memory CD4+ T cells from blood. The CDR3 DNA reads as TGTGCCAGTGGGTCAGGCTACGAGCAGTACTTC. Amino acids: CASGSGYEQYF.